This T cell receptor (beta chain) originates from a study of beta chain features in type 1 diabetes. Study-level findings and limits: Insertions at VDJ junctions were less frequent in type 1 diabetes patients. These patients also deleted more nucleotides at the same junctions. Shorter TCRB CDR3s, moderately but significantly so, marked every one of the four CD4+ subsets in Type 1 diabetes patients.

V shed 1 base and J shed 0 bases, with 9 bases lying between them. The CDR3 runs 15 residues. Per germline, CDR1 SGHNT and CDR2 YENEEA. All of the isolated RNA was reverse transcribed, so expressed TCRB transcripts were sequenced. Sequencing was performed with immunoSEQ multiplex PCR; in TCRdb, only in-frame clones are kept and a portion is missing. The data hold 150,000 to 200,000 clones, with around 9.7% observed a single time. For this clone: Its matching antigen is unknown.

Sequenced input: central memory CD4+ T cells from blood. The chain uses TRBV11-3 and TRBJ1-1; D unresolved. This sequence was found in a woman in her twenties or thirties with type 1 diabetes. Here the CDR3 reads CASSLGGSMNTEAFF. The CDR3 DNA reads TGTGCCAGCAGCTTAGGAGGATCGATGAACACTGAAGCTTTCTTT.